These 28 T cell receptor beta chains were all obtained from the same sample, sequenced in a study of long-term antiretroviral therapy in people with HIV. A v3.0 immunoSEQ assay was performed at survey level. Some clones are missing from TCRdb's copy, which holds only in-frame ones; the method was immunoSEQ multiplex PCR. The sample records around 37,000 clones, over 75% being singletons. This specimen was unsorted PBMCs, taken roughly 3.5 years after starting antiretroviral therapy. The receptor source for this set is a man in his late teens or twenties with HIV.

V gene TRBV9 combines with J gene TRBJ1-6; perhaps TRBD1 as D (6 bases). The CDR3 totals 15 residues. The V gene lost 0 bases and the J gene lost 13 bases, with 17 bases spanning the gap. Germline lookup yields CDR1 SGDLS and CDR2 YYNGEE. The CDR3 DNA reads TGTGCCAGCAGCGTAGCGGACAGCCCTAGAACTCCCCTCCACTTT. Translated, it gives CASSVADSPRTPLHF. The full variable domain, in which reference TRBV9 and TRBJ1-6 provide the parts outside the CDR3, is DSGVTQTPKHLITATGQRVTLRCSPRSGDLSVYWYQQSLDQGLQFLIQYYNGEERAKGNILERFSAQQFPDLHSELNLSSLELGDSALYFCASSVADSPRTPLHFGNGTRLTVT.

This chain connects TRBV6-6 to TRBJ1-1; no reliable D call. There are 13 residues in the CDR3. Germline CDR1 MNHNY, CDR2 SVGAGI (reference sequence). V was shortened by 7 bases and J by 3 bases, with 12 bases between the two germline ends. CDR3 loop: CASILTLDTEAFF. The CDR3 DNA follows: TGTGCCAGCATTCTGACCCTTGACACTGAAGCTTTCTTT.

The chain links TRBV6-6 to TRBJ1-1; the D gene is possibly TRBD1 (5 bases). V was pared by 8 bases and J by 2 bases, with 9 bases between. The germline gives CDR1 MNHNY, CDR2 SVGAGI (reference sequence). This CDR3 has 12 amino acids. The CDR3 here is CASRTPNTEAFF. CDR3 nucleotide sequence: TGTGCCAGCCGGACACCCAACACTGAAGCTTTCTTT.

The chain couples TRBV9 to TRBJ1-1, with 8 bases aligning to TRBD1. The CDR3 runs to 17 residues. J gave up 5 bases and V 4 bases, and 16 bases lay outside the gene matches. Germline-derived CDR1 and CDR2 are SGDLS and YYNGEE. CDR3 nucleotides: TGTGCCAGCAGCCCACACCGCCCGGACAGGGCGAATACTGAAGCTTTCTTT. Its protein is CASSPHRPDRANTEAFF.

V and J are TRBV19 and TRBJ2-7; D could derive from TRBD1 or TRBD2 (7 bases each). The CDR3 sequence is 15 residues long. Trimming left V 5 bases short and J 4 bases short, with 18 bases between. Germline V gene lookup returns CDR1 LNHDA and CDR2 SQIVND (reference sequence). Here the CDR3 DNA reads TGTGCCAGTAGTCCCCGACAGGGAGGGGGATACGAGCAGTACTTC. Its translation is CASSPRQGGGYEQYF.

This rearrangement joins TRBV12-5 to TRBJ2-1; TRBD1 aligns across 7 bases. The CDR3 consists of 13 residues. Germline values: CDR1 LGHNT, CDR2 FRNRAP. V was clipped by 5 bases and J by 12 bases; unmatched bases: 10. The CDR3 protein is CASGGPDRAGQFF. The CDR3 DNA follows: TGTGCTAGTGGTGGCCCCGACAGGGCGGGGCAGTTCTTC.

V is TRBV18 and J is TRBJ1-1, with D hard to call. The V end lost 5 bases, the J end lost 6 bases, and 7 bases lay between the germline ends. Germline CDR1 is KGHSH and CDR2 is LQKENI. The CDR3 loop spans 11 amino acids. Here the CDR3 reads CASSSGPEAFF. CDR3 nucleotide sequence: TGTGCCAGCTCATCCGGCCCTGAAGCTTTCTTT.

In nucleotides, the CDR3 is TGTGCCAGCAGTTTCGGATCCAGAGGGAACACTGAAGCTTTCTTT. It specifies CASSFGSRGNTEAFF. The J gene is TRBJ1-1, the V gene TRBV27; D is uncertain. Germline lookup yields CDR1 MNHEY and CDR2 SMNVEV (reference sequence). The V end was cut by 3 bases, the J end by 1 base, with 12 bases between. The CDR3 contains 15 residues.

The chain links TRBV18 to TRBJ2-7; D is possibly TRBD2 (6 bases). The germline V and J ends were trimmed by 4 bases and 2 bases, with 12 bases remaining between them. Looked up from germline, CDR1 is KGHSH and CDR2 is LQKENI. This CDR3 region has 14 residues. CDR3 coding DNA: TGTGCCAGCTCACGCCCGGGGGTTACCTACGAGCAGTACTTC. This codes for CASSRPGVTYEQYF.

The chain carries TRBV11-2 and TRBJ2-7, with 9 bases aligning to TRBD1. CDR3 length: 15 residues. CDR1 SGHAT and CDR2 FQNNGV come from the germline V gene. V lost 4 bases and J lost 0; bases outside the gene matches: 4. The CDR3, as DNA: TGTGCCAGCAGCTCGACAGGGGGGGACTCCTACGAGCAGTACTTC. Its translation: CASSSTGGDSYEQYF.

This clone was recorded once. The gene calls are TRBV7-2 and TRBJ1-2; D is uncertain. V dropped 5 bases and J dropped 2 bases, with 9 bases sitting between them. The CDR3 loop spans 13 amino acids. From germline, CDR1 is SGHTA and CDR2 FQGNSA. The CDR3 region has the DNA TGTGCCAGCAGCCCTGACCCAAACTATGGCTACACCTTC. Protein: CASSPDPNYGYTF.

J is TRBJ1-5 and V is TRBV19, with D unclear. Trimming left V 0 bases short and J 0 bases short, with 12 bases between. CDR1 is LNHDA and CDR2 is SQIVND in the germline V gene (reference sequence). CDR3 size: 17 residues. CDR3 sequence (DNA): TGTGCCAGTAGTATAGATGTTAATCGGAATAGCAATCAGCCCCAGCATTTT. Its protein is CASSIDVNRNSNQPQHF.

This clone has just a few counts. The chain recombines TRBV7-2 with TRBJ2-1; either TRBD1 or TRBD2 may fit D (5 bases each). Germline lookup yields CDR1 SGHTA and CDR2 FQGNSA. This CDR3 has 11 residues. The germline V and J ends were trimmed by 5 bases and 9 bases, with 8 bases remaining between them. In DNA form, the CDR3 reads TGTGCCAGCAGCACAGGAGGTGAGCAGTTCTTC. As protein: CASSTGGEQFF.

This chain uses TRBV27 with TRBJ1-5, with a weak D call TRBD1 (5 bases). Germline V gives CDR1 MNHEY, CDR2 SMNVEV (reference sequence). The CDR3 consists of 14 residues. V was pared by 7 bases and J by 4 bases, with 14 bases between. The CDR3 DNA sequence: TGTGCCAGCACCCGCTCGGGGGGGAATCAGCCCCAGCATTTT. Its protein is CASTRSGGNQPQHF.

V is TRBV5-1 and J is TRBJ1-1; D not resolved. The CDR3 consists of 15 residues. Looked up from germline, CDR1 is SGHRS and CDR2 is YFSETQ. Trimming pared 0 bases from V and 6 bases from J, leaving 15 bases between. CDR3 DNA sequence: TGCGCCAGCAGCTTGGTATCGGGTAGCGTTCCTGAAGCTTTCTTT. Protein: CASSLVSGSVPEAFF.

In its sample, this clone was seen once. The V and J genes are TRBV5-4 and TRBJ2-1; TRBD1 aligns across 7 bases. Germline assignment: CDR1 SGHNT and CDR2 YYREEE (reference sequence). V shed 4 bases and J 8 bases; nucleotides not matched to a gene: 3. The length of the CDR3 is 12 residues. The CDR3 region has the DNA TGTGCCAGCAGCCCCGGGACAGATGAGCAGTTCTTC. It specifies CASSPGTDEQFF.

The chain combines TRBV27 with TRBJ1-4; no clear D gene. Germline-derived CDR1 and CDR2 are MNHEY and SMNVEV (reference sequence). The CDR3 length is 15 residues. V was shortened by 0 bases and J by 8 bases, with 13 bases between the two germline ends. CDR3 sequence (DNA): TGTGCCAGCAGTTTATCCGCGGGCGGGCGGGAAAAACTGTTTTTT. As protein: CASSLSAGGREKLFF.

The chain uses TRBV2 and TRBJ1-4; D may be TRBD1 (5 bases). The germline V gene encodes CDR1 SNHLY and CDR2 FYNNEI. The germline V and J ends were trimmed by 6 bases and 3 bases, with 17 bases remaining between them. The CDR3 covers 16 residues. The CDR3 DNA reads TGTGCCAGCAGGAGGAGGGCCAGGGCTGCTAATGAAAAACTGTTTTTT. This sequence encodes CASRRRARAANEKLFF.

This chain links TRBV7-6 with TRBJ2-7; no clear D. V was pared by 5 bases and J by 1 base, with 18 bases between. The CDR3 extends over 16 amino acids. From germline, CDR1 is SGHVS and CDR2 FNYEAQ. CDR3 nucleotides: TGTGCCAGCAGCCCCCGTGGAGTAGCTGAGTCCTACGAGCAGTACTTC. Translation: CASSPRGVAESYEQYF.

The rearrangement links TRBV12-5 to TRBJ2-2; no firm D call. The CDR3 runs 16 residues. The germline V gene encodes CDR1 LGHNT and CDR2 FRNRAP. The V end was cut by 0 bases, the J end by 3 bases, with 11 bases between. DNA for the CDR3: TGTGCTAGTGGTTTGGTACCAGGAGTCCACACCGGGGAGCTGTTTTTT. This sequence encodes CASGLVPGVHTGELFF.

This clone has only one observation. The chain recombines TRBV7-2 with TRBJ2-7; D gene uncertain. CDR3 length: 16 amino acids. V lost 0 bases and J lost 0, with 12 bases in between. Germline assignment: CDR1 SGHTA and CDR2 FQGNSA. The CDR3 DNA sequence: TGTGCCAGCAGCTTAGCGAACAGCCTTTTCTCCTACGAGCAGTACTTC. Translating it yields CASSLANSLFSYEQYF.

This CDR3 is CASYRGNYGYTF. The CDR3 region has the DNA TGTGCTAGTTACAGGGGGAACTATGGCTACACCTTC. The genes are TRBV12-5 and TRBJ1-2, with 8 positions matching TRBD1. Germline assignment: CDR1 LGHNT and CDR2 FRNRAP. The ends lost 8 bases at V and 2 bases at J; junction bases unmatched: 1. The length of the CDR3 is 12 residues.

This chain connects TRBV9 to TRBJ1-1; D call uncertain. CDR3 size: 18 residues. Germline values: CDR1 SGDLS, CDR2 YYNGEE. The ends were cut back, 4 bases at V and 2 bases at J, with 24 bases in the middle. The CDR3 region is CASSPHFVVEQFNTEAFF. CDR3 DNA: TGTGCCAGCAGCCCCCACTTTGTCGTCGAACAGTTCAACACTGAAGCTTTCTTT.

DNA for the CDR3: TGTGCCAGCAGCTTGCGACAGGTGGACACCGGGGAGCTGTTTTTT. Encoded protein: CASSLRQVDTGELFF. This chain links TRBV5-5 with TRBJ2-2; tentatively, D is TRBD1 (6 bases). Germline V gene sequence: CDR1 SGHKS, CDR2 YYEKEE (reference sequence). The CDR3 contains 15 residues. V was pared by 1 base and J by 3 bases, with 10 bases between.

V and J are TRBV4-3 and TRBJ1-1; D uncertain. The CDR3 has 16 amino acids. The germline V and J ends were trimmed by 0 bases and 3 bases, with 14 bases remaining between them. The germline CDR1 and CDR2 sequences are LGHNA and YSLEER. The CDR3 loop is CASSQDDGVMDTEAFF. The CDR3 DNA reads TGCGCCAGCAGCCAAGATGATGGGGTCATGGACACTGAAGCTTTCTTT.

The chain has TRBV4-1 and TRBJ2-7; the D is unclear. The V gene's germline CDR1 is MGHRA and CDR2 YSYEKL. V was pared by 1 base and J by 0 bases, with 7 bases between. This CDR3 region has 14 residues. The CDR3 region is CASSQVKASYEQYF. The CDR3 DNA is TGCGCCAGCAGCCAAGTGAAGGCCTCCTACGAGCAGTACTTC.

This clone was detected only a few times. The chain joins TRBV27 to TRBJ1-2; tentatively, D is TRBD1 (5 bases). The ends were cut back, 8 bases at V and 0 bases at J, with 13 bases in the middle. The CDR3 sequence is 14 residues long. The V gene's germline CDR1 is MNHEY and CDR2 SMNVEV (reference sequence). Here the CDR3 DNA reads TGTGCCAGCGGAAACAGGTTAGCTAACTATGGCTACACCTTC. Its translation: CASGNRLANYGYTF.

The rearrangement uses TRBV21-1 and TRBJ1-5. TRBV21-1 is given as a pseudogene. This CDR3 spans 18 amino acids. The CDR3 region is CASSKGIRRGADDQPQHF. DNA of the CDR3: TGTGCCAGCAGCAAAGGAATCAGGAGGGGCGCTGATGATCAGCCCCAGCATTTT.